The next 25 T cell receptor beta chains were all read from a single sample in a study of shared clonotypes between healthy human individuals. Using immunoSEQ multiplex PCR, the repertoire was profiled, and TCRdb retains in-frame clones only, with some absent. In the table there are nearly 750,000 clones, 72% of which are singletons. The material sequenced was memory CD4+ T cells sorted from blood. This sample's subset: CD45RA-negative fraction. All receptors derive from a woman younger than 45 in good health.

The chain has TRBV28 and TRBJ2-7; the D is unclear. V lost 6 bases and J lost 10, with 19 bases in between. The CDR3 is 13 amino acids. CDR1 is MDHEN, CDR2 SYDVKM, per germline. The CDR3 here is CASRTVGVPRQYF. CDR3 bases: TGTGCCAGCAGAACGGTTGGGGTACCCCGCCAGTACTTC.

The chain joins TRBV5-1 to TRBJ2-3, with D unclear. Germline CDR1 reads SGHRS; CDR2 reads YFSETQ. V gave up 2 bases and J gave up 2 bases, with 6 bases separating them. The CDR3 is made up of 13 amino acids. CDR3 sequence (DNA): TGCGCCAGCAGCTTAAGCTACACAGATACGCAGTATTTT. This codes for CASSLSYTDTQYF.

This chain joins TRBV15 and TRBJ2-1, with D perhaps matching TRBD1 or TRBD2 (5 bases each). Germline V gene data show CDR1 as LNHNV and CDR2 as YYDKDF (reference sequence). The CDR3 totals 13 residues. Between the trimmed V and J ends, which lost 3 bases and 7 bases, there was a span of 10 bases. The CDR3 is CATSRGPHNEQFF. Here the CDR3 DNA reads TGTGCCACCAGCAGGGGACCTCATAATGAGCAGTTCTTC. The variable domain in full, completed from reference TRBV15 and TRBJ2-1, reads DAMVIQNPRYQVTQFGKPVTLSCSQTLNHNVMYWYQQKSSQAPKLLFHYYDKDFNNEADTPDNFQSRRPNTSFCFLDIRSPGLGDTAMYLCATSRGPHNEQFFGPGTRLTVL.

The genes are TRBV5-6 and TRBJ2-5, with a possible D match to TRBD2 (6 bases). The J call may be faulty, since TRBJ2-7 better matches the DNA end. CDR1 SGHDT and CDR2 YYEEEE come from the germline V gene. The CDR3 is made up of 15 amino acids. The CDR3 loop reads CASSRRGLREAEQYF. As DNA, the CDR3 is TGTGCCAGCAGTCGGCGCGGGCTGAGGGAGGCCGAGCAGTACTTC.

As to this clone: A read error is possible here, since a much larger clone lies one base away. The V gene is TRBV6-6, the J gene TRBJ1-5, with 9 bases fitting TRBD1. Trimming took 1 base from V and 2 from J; bases not matched to a gene: 0. The length of the CDR3 is 15 residues. Per germline, CDR1 MNHNY and CDR2 SVGAGI (reference sequence). Here the CDR3 DNA reads TGTGCCAGCAGTTACTGGACAGGGGGCAATCAGCCCCAGCATTTT. Translation: CASSYWTGGNQPQHF.

This chain joins TRBV11-3 and TRBJ1-5; D is undetermined. The length of the CDR3 is 14 residues. V lost 3 bases and J lost 0, with 6 bases in between. Germline V gene data show CDR1 as SGHNT and CDR2 as YENEEA. Here the CDR3 reads CASSLTPSNQPQHF. The CDR3 DNA sequence: TGTGCCAGCAGCTTGACCCCTAGCAATCAGCCCCAGCATTTT.

The table lists this clone with a few counts. V is TRBV19 and J is TRBJ1-1; no clear D gene. The germline gives CDR1 LNHDA, CDR2 SQIVND (reference sequence). Trimming took 5 bases from V and 1 from J, leaving 11 bases between them. CDR3 length equals 14 residues. CDR3 sequence: CASSWSPANTEAFF. The CDR3 bases are TGTGCCAGTAGTTGGTCCCCGGCGAACACTGAAGCTTTCTTT.

The J gene is TRBJ2-5, the V gene TRBV5-5; 7 nucleotides line up with TRBD1. Germline V gene lookup returns CDR1 SGHKS and CDR2 YYEKEE (reference sequence). After removal of 2 bases from V and 2 bases from J, the junction contained 6 bases not matched to a gene. The length of the CDR3 is 15 residues. In nucleotides, the CDR3 is TGTGCCAGCAGCTTTACCCCGGGACAGCAAGAGACCCAGTACTTC. Translation gives CASSFTPGQQETQYF.

This clone was observed many times. This chain connects TRBV14 to TRBJ1-1; no clear D. Trimming removed 4 bases from V and 9 bases from J, with 15 bases in between. Germline V gene sequence: CDR1 SGHDN, CDR2 FVKESK. The CDR3 loop spans 13 amino acids. The CDR3 here is CASSPSNARKAFF. DNA of the CDR3: TGTGCCAGCAGCCCTTCCAACGCGAGGAAAGCTTTCTTT.

The chain recombines TRBV27 with TRBJ1-5, with D possibly matching TRBD1 (5 bases). Germline V lookup: CDR1 MNHEY, CDR2 SMNVEV (reference sequence). There are 16 residues in the CDR3. V was pared by 1 base and J by 3 bases, with 13 bases between. For the CDR3, the DNA is TGTGCCAGCAGTTTATTGGGGGGTGTAGACAATCAGCCCCAGCATTTT. Translating gives CASSLLGGVDNQPQHF.

The chain is built from TRBV5-1 and TRBJ2-1, with 8 positions matching TRBD2. There are 16 residues in the CDR3. V lost 5 bases, J lost 8 bases, and 15 bases stayed unmatched. Germline V lookup: CDR1 SGHRS, CDR2 YFSETQ. CDR3 DNA: TGCGCCAGCAGTTCTCATGGGGGACTAGTTTTCGATGAGCAGTTCTTC. Encoded protein: CASSSHGGLVFDEQFF.

The rearrangement links TRBV19 to TRBJ2-3; no firm D call. Per germline, CDR1 LNHDA and CDR2 SQIVND (reference sequence). The CDR3 runs to 16 residues. V was trimmed by 1 base and J by 0 bases, leaving 11 bases between them. The CDR3 nucleotides read TGTGCCAGTAGTATAGGAGGCTCACCGAGCACAGATACGCAGTATTTT. This sequence encodes CASSIGGSPSTDTQYF.

A note on this clone: The same CDR3 arises from other DNA sequences in this sample as well. The chain has TRBV5-1 and TRBJ2-5, with a possible D match to TRBD2 (5 bases). The length of the CDR3 is 13 residues. Germline V gives CDR1 SGHRS, CDR2 YFSETQ. Trimming stripped 0 bases from V and 7 bases from J, with 10 bases between. This CDR3 reads CASSLDGVGTQYF. In nucleotides, the CDR3 is TGCGCCAGCAGCTTGGACGGGGTTGGGACCCAGTACTTC.

Concerning this clone itself: Mismatch with germline at one junction end may stem from a read error. The chain carries TRBV28 and TRBJ2-2; TRBD1 matches at 9 bases. This CDR3 comprises 16 residues. The germline gives CDR1 MDHEN, CDR2 SYDVKM. The CDR3 is CASSTSGTGNAGELFF. DNA for the CDR3: TGTGCCAGCAGTACATCCGGGACAGGGAACGCCGGGGAGCTGTTTTTT.

In its sample, this clone was seen once. The chain is built from TRBV7-9 and TRBJ1-4; TRBD1 is a possible D gene (6 bases). Between the trimmed V and J ends, which lost 5 bases and 5 bases, there was a span of 15 bases. The germline V gene has CDR1 SEHNR and CDR2 FQNEAQ (reference sequence). This CDR3 region has 15 residues. The CDR3 DNA is TGTGCCAGCAGCCTGACGGGGGGGCCCAATGAAAAACTGTTTTTT. Amino acids: CASSLTGGPNEKLFF.

V is TRBV6-4 and J is TRBJ2-6; no definite D call. Per the germline V gene, CDR1 is MRHNA and CDR2 is SNTAGT. The CDR3 extends over 18 amino acids. Deletions cut 6 bases from V and 0 bases from J, with 18 bases between. DNA for the CDR3: TGTGCCAGCAGCGCCTTTGACAAAGACCCCTCTGGGGCCAACGTCCTGACTTTC. It specifies CASSAFDKDPSGANVLTF.

The chain is built from TRBV19 and TRBJ2-6; 9 bases map to TRBD1. The CDR3 consists of 16 residues. Germline V gives CDR1 LNHDA, CDR2 SQIVND (reference sequence). Trimming took 5 bases from V and 3 from J; bases not matched to a gene: 5. The CDR3 sequence: CASSSTGGGGANVLTF. The CDR3 DNA reads TGTGCCAGTAGTTCCACAGGGGGCGGTGGGGCCAACGTCCTGACTTTC.

In DNA form, the CDR3 reads TGTGCCAGCAGAGGAGCGGCGGCCGGGAGATACTACGAGCAGTACTTC. Its translation: CASRGAAAGRYYEQYF. This sequence joins TRBV7-8 and TRBJ2-7, with D perhaps TRBD2 (6 bases). CDR1 and CDR2 (germline): SGHVS, FQNEAQ. This CDR3 is built from 16 residues. Trimming removed 6 bases at V and 3 bases at J, with 21 bases between.

The rearrangement links TRBV28 to TRBJ1-5, with TRBD1 as a possible D gene (6 bases). V shed 6 bases and J shed 7 bases, with 16 bases lying between them. CDR3 length: 14 residues. Germline-derived CDR1 and CDR2 are MDHEN and SYDVKM. The CDR3: CASRTTGSTQPQHF. CDR3 nucleotides: TGTGCCAGCAGGACCACAGGGTCCACCCAGCCCCAGCATTTT.

There are a few counts of this clone. The chain uses TRBV11-2 and TRBJ2-5; 7 bases are shared with TRBD2. With 4 bases clipped from V and 11 bases from J, the junction kept 16 bases outside the gene matches. Per germline, CDR1 SGHAT and CDR2 FQNNGV. The CDR3 is 15 amino acids. The CDR3 reads CASSSGLIEAAAQYF. As DNA, the CDR3 is TGTGCCAGCAGCTCGGGACTAATAGAAGCGGCGGCTCAGTACTTC.

This clone occurred a few times. This chain links TRBV27 with TRBJ1-4, with a possible D match to TRBD1 (6 bases). V lost 2 bases and J 8 bases, leaving 12 bases between the germline ends. The CDR3 extends over 14 amino acids. The germline V gene encodes CDR1 MNHEY and CDR2 SMNVEV (reference sequence). This CDR3 is CASSLMGGAEKLFF. CDR3 sequence (DNA): TGTGCCAGCAGTTTAATGGGGGGCGCGGAAAAACTGTTTTTT.

The chain links TRBV5-8 to TRBJ2-5; 10 nucleotides agree with TRBD2. Germline lookup yields CDR1 SGHTS and CDR2 YDEGEE. V lost 3 bases and J lost 4; bases outside the gene matches: 6. The CDR3 spans 15 residues. CDR3 sequence: CASSSSSGSIETQYF. CDR3 bases: TGTGCCAGCAGCTCTTCTAGCGGGAGCATAGAGACCCAGTACTTC.

This clone appeared a few times. At one end, the junction sequence differs from germline, possibly due to a read error. This chain uses TRBV20-1 with TRBJ1-5; no firm D call. The CDR3 has 11 amino acids. From germline, CDR1 is DFQATT and CDR2 SNEGSKA (reference sequence). Here the CDR3 reads CSAFEAQAQHF. The CDR3 nucleotides read TGCAGTGCATTCGAAGCTCAGGCCCAGCATTTT.

The gene calls are TRBV7-2 and TRBJ2-4; TRBD1 aligns across 8 bases. This CDR3 spans 15 amino acids. The germline CDR1 and CDR2 sequences are SGHTA and FQGNSA. Trimming cost V 5 bases and J 5 bases; bases outside gene matches: 8. For the CDR3, the DNA is TGTGCCAGCAGCCTTTCTGGGACAGGTCAAAACATTCAGTACTTC. Its protein is CASSLSGTGQNIQYF.

The rearrangement uses TRBV27 and TRBJ2-7; D ambiguous. Looked up from germline, CDR1 is MNHEY and CDR2 is SMNVEV (reference sequence). This CDR3 region has 13 residues. The V end was cut by 4 bases, the J end by 2 bases, with 9 bases between. The CDR3 bases are TGTGCCAGCAGTTCTCCATGGACCTACGAGCAGTACTTC. Amino acid sequence: CASSSPWTYEQYF.